These 23 T cell receptor beta chains were sequenced from one sample in a study of blood T cell repertoires in COVID-19. Method: immunoSEQ multiplex PCR; TCRdb's copy keeps in-frame clones and lacks some. In the table there are 150,000 to 200,000 clones, approximately 89% of which are singletons. What was sequenced was peripheral blood. All receptors come from a young woman with acute or convalescent COVID-19.

The chain carries TRBV10-3 and TRBJ2-7, with D perhaps matching TRBD2 (5 bases). V was cut by 0 bases and J by 11 bases, with 11 bases left in between. Looked up from germline, CDR1 is ENHRY and CDR2 is SYGVKD. The CDR3 contains 12 residues. CDR3 nucleotides: TGTGCCATCAGTGAGTCGAGGGCACGGGAGTACTTC. Protein sequence: CAISESRAREYF.

V is TRBV18 and J is TRBJ1-2; tentatively, D is TRBD1 (5 bases). V dropped 6 bases and J dropped 5 bases, with 22 bases sitting between them. CDR3 length: 16 residues. CDR1 is KGHSH and CDR2 is LQKENI in the germline V gene. The CDR3 coding sequence is TGTGCCAGCTCCACTGGCACGCCCGACAGCGGGTATGGCTACACCTTC. It codes for CASSTGTPDSGYGYTF. Complete variable domain (other parts from reference TRBV18 and TRBJ1-2): NAGVMQNPRHLVRRRGQEARLRCSPMKGHSHVYWYRQLPEEGLKFMVYLQKENIIDESGMPKERFSAEFPKEGPSILRIQQVVRGDSAAYFCASSTGTPDSGYGYTFGSGTRLTVV.

The V and J genes are TRBV5-5 and TRBJ2-6, with 10 bases that match TRBD1. Trimming removed 2 bases from V and 2 bases from J; junction bases left unmatched: 10. The CDR3 loop spans 19 amino acids. Germline values: CDR1 SGHKS, CDR2 YYEKEE (reference sequence). The DNA of the CDR3 is TGTGCCAGCAGCTTACTTGGGGGACAGGGGAAAGCTGGGGCCAACGTCCTGACTTTC. It yields the protein CASSLLGGQGKAGANVLTF. The variable domain in full, with the rest retrieved from reference TRBV5-5 and TRBJ2-6, is DAGVTQSPTHLIKTRGQQVTLRCSPISGHKSVSWYQQVLGQGPQFIFQYYEKEERGRGNFPDRFSARQFPNYSSELNVNALLLGDSALYLCASSLLGGQGKAGANVLTFGAGSRLTVL.

The genes are TRBV25-1 and TRBJ1-1; no definite D call. CDR1 and CDR2 from the germline V gene are MGHDK and SYGVNS. CDR3 length: 14 residues. The ends were cut back, 3 bases at V and 1 base at J, with 9 bases in the middle. CDR3 region: CASSDLRKNTEAFF. The CDR3 DNA is TGTGCCAGCAGTGACCTGAGGAAGAACACTGAAGCTTTCTTT.

This chain links TRBV28 with TRBJ2-7, with TRBD2 matching 7 bases. The CDR3 is 15 residues long. The V and J ends lost 4 bases and 3 bases, in that order; junction bases with no gene match: 9. Germline values: CDR1 MDHEN, CDR2 SYDVKM. The CDR3 DNA is TGTGCCAGCAGTTCCTTATCCCTAGCGGACTACGAGCAGTACTTC. It codes for CASSSLSLADYEQYF.

The chain couples TRBV4-2 to TRBJ2-1; D is possibly TRBD2 (6 bases). CDR1 is LGHNA and CDR2 is YNFKEQ in the germline V gene. Trimming cost V 4 bases and J 7 bases, with 11 bases left between them. The CDR3 length is 13 residues. Written as DNA, the CDR3 is TGTGCCAGCAGCCTGGGACTCCAAAATGAGCAGTTCTTC. Its protein is CASSLGLQNEQFF.

V is TRBV11-2 and J is TRBJ2-7; no clear D. The CDR3 covers 13 residues. V lost 2 bases and J 7 bases, leaving 12 bases between the germline ends. Germline V lookup: CDR1 SGHAT, CDR2 FQNNGV. The CDR3 loop is CASSLNPPREQYF. DNA of the CDR3: TGTGCCAGCAGCTTAAATCCTCCGAGGGAGCAGTACTTC.

The rearrangement joins TRBV11-2 to TRBJ2-5; D is possibly TRBD2 (5 bases). V was cut by 8 bases and J by 4 bases, with 14 bases left in between. The CDR3 extends over 13 amino acids. CDR1 and CDR2 from the germline V gene are SGHAT and FQNNGV. Here the CDR3 reads CASSGSYSETQYF. Written as DNA, the CDR3 is TGTGCCAGCTCGGGGAGTTACTCAGAGACCCAGTACTTC.

The rearrangement uses TRBV28 and TRBJ1-2; no definite D call. Germline assignment: CDR1 MDHEN and CDR2 SYDVKM. The CDR3 covers 12 residues. The CDR3: CAHRGSAGGYTF. The CDR3 coding sequence is TGTGCTCATCGAGGGTCGGCGGGTGGCTACACCTTC.

The rearrangement links TRBV19 to TRBJ1-5; D might be TRBD1 (5 bases). The V and J ends lost 9 bases and 0 bases respectively, with 15 bases between them. The CDR3 sequence is 15 residues long. The germline V gene encodes CDR1 LNHDA and CDR2 SQIVND (reference sequence). Here the CDR3 reads CASLPGVYSNQPQHF. As DNA, the CDR3 is TGTGCCAGCTTACCGGGGGTCTATAGCAATCAGCCCCAGCATTTT.

For the CDR3, the DNA is TGCGCCAGCAGCTTGGAAGCGGGAGTCAATGAGCAGTTCTTC. Encoded protein: CASSLEAGVNEQFF. This chain links TRBV5-1 with TRBJ2-1; 8 bases agree with TRBD2. Unmatched junction bases numbered 2, after V lost 0 bases and J lost 6 bases. In germline, CDR1 is SGHRS, CDR2 YFSETQ. The CDR3 runs to 14 residues.

The chain has TRBV5-1 and TRBJ1-4; D ambiguous. The CDR3 consists of 14 residues. The V gene lost 2 bases and the J gene lost 0 bases, with 5 bases spanning the gap. Germline CDR1 is SGHRS and CDR2 is YFSETQ. CDR3 nucleotide sequence: TGCGCCAGCAGCTTCACTGCAACTAATGAAAAACTGTTTTTT. It encodes CASSFTATNEKLFF.

The chain carries TRBV28 and TRBJ1-1, with 7 bases identical to TRBD1. The length of the CDR3 is 15 residues. Germline CDR1 reads MDHEN; CDR2 reads SYDVKM. J gave up 0 bases and V 5 bases, and 6 bases lay outside the gene matches. In DNA form, the CDR3 reads TGTGCCAGCAGTCCCCCGACAGGGATGAACACTGAAGCTTTCTTT. This encodes CASSPPTGMNTEAFF.

The chain links TRBV5-1 to TRBJ1-5; D is unclear. Per germline, CDR1 SGHRS and CDR2 YFSETQ. V lost 4 bases, J lost 7 bases, and 18 bases lay in between. This CDR3 contains 15 residues. CDR3 region: CASSPVPGAVQPQHF. DNA of the CDR3: TGCGCCAGCAGCCCTGTTCCGGGTGCCGTGCAGCCCCAGCATTTT.

This chain uses TRBV2 with TRBJ2-5; D gene ambiguous. Deletions cut 8 bases from V and 5 bases from J, with 12 bases between. Germline V gene lookup returns CDR1 SNHLY and CDR2 FYNNEI. The CDR3 length is 12 residues. The CDR3 loop is CASCASLETQYF. The DNA of the CDR3 is TGTGCCAGCTGTGCCAGTCTCGAGACCCAGTACTTC.

The chain has TRBV7-9 and TRBJ2-5; maybe TRBD2 (5 bases). This CDR3 has 12 residues. V gave up 11 bases and J gave up 5 bases, with 15 bases separating them. Per germline, CDR1 SEHNR and CDR2 FQNEAQ (reference sequence). The chain's CDR3 is CAWPEDEETQYF. The CDR3 region has the DNA TGTGCCTGGCCGGAGGACGAGGAGACCCAGTACTTC.

The chain carries TRBV6-5 and TRBJ1-2; D remains ambiguous. This CDR3 comprises 15 residues. V was trimmed by 0 bases and J by 4 bases, leaving 12 bases between them. Per the germline V gene, CDR1 is MNHEY and CDR2 is SVGAGI. CDR3 bases: TGTGCCAGCAGTTACTCGACCGGCGGAGTCTATGGCTACACCTTC. Translating it yields CASSYSTGGVYGYTF.

The chain employs TRBV11-2 and TRBJ2-7, with TRBD1 as a possible D gene (8 bases). This CDR3 is built from 14 residues. With 0 bases removed from V and 4 bases from J, the gap between germline ends came to 10 bases. CDR1 is SGHAT and CDR2 is FQNNGV in the germline V gene. The CDR3 sequence is CASSLEQGGYEQYF. Written as DNA, the CDR3 is TGTGCCAGCAGCTTAGAACAGGGGGGGTACGAGCAGTACTTC.

The V gene is TRBV29-1, the J gene TRBJ2-7; TRBD1 matches at 7 bases. V lost 6 bases to trimming and J lost 0 bases; unmatched junction nucleotides: 8. CDR1 and CDR2 (germline): SQVTM, ANQGSEA. The CDR3 has 14 amino acids. CDR3 sequence: CSVGDSWSSYEQYF. CDR3 nucleotides: TGCAGCGTAGGGGACAGCTGGAGCTCCTACGAGCAGTACTTC.

This clone is a singleton in its sample. The V and J genes are TRBV11-2 and TRBJ2-1, with 7 nucleotides matching TRBD2. The trim removed 6 bases at V and 2 bases at J, leaving 4 bases unmatched. The CDR3 is 14 residues long. From germline, CDR1 is SGHAT and CDR2 FQNNGV. CDR3 sequence reads: CASRASGPYNEQFF. CDR3 DNA: TGTGCCAGCAGGGCTAGCGGCCCCTACAATGAGCAGTTCTTC.

This chain links TRBV9 with TRBJ2-1; D uncertain. The germline V gene encodes CDR1 SGDLS and CDR2 YYNGEE. The CDR3 is 15 amino acids. Trimming took off 0 bases at V and 9 bases at J, with 16 bases between the two ends. The DNA for the CDR3 is TGTGCCAGCAGCGTAGGTGGTCTAGGCCGCACTGAGCAGTTCTTC. Translated: CASSVGGLGRTEQFF.

The CDR3 bases are TGTGCCAGCCGGACAGGGGGCGCGGTGGCTTTCTTT. Its translation: CASRTGGAVAFF. The rearrangement joins TRBV5-5 to TRBJ1-1, with TRBD1 matching over 11 bases. Trimming took 7 bases from V and 11 from J; bases not matched to a gene: 7. The CDR3 is 12 residues long. The germline CDR1 and CDR2 sequences are SGHKS and YYEKEE (reference sequence).

The rearrangement uses TRBV7-6 and TRBJ2-5; 7 bases are shared with TRBD2. This CDR3 region has 13 residues. V lost 2 bases and J lost 4; bases outside the gene matches: 1. Germline-derived CDR1 and CDR2 are SGHVS and FNYEAQ. CDR3 nucleotides: TGTGCCAGCAGCTTACCGGGGGGAGAGACCCAGTACTTC. Its translation: CASSLPGGETQYF.